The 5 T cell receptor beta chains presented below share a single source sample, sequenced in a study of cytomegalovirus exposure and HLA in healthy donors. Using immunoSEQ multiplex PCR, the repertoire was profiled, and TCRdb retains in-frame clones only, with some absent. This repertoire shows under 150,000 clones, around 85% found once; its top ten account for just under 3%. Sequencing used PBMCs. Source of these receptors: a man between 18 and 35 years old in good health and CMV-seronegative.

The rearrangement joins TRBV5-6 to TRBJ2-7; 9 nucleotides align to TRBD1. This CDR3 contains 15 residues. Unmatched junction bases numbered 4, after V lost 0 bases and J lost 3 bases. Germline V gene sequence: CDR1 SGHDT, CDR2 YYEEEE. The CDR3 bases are TGTGCCAGCAGCTTGGTGGGGGACAGGGACTACGAGCAGTACTTC. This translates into CASSLVGDRDYEQYF.

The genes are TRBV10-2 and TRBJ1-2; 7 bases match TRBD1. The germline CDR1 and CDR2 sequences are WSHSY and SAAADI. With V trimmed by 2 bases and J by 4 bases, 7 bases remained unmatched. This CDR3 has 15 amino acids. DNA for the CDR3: TGCGCCAGCAGTGAGCTGACAGGGTCTCCCTATGGCTACACCTTC. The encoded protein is CASSELTGSPYGYTF.

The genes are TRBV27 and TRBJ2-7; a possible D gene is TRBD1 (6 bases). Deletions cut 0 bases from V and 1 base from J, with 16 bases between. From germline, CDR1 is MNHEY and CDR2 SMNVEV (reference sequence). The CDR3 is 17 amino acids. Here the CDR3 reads CASSLSGGRGLSYEQYF. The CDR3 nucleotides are TGTGCCAGCAGTTTATCCGGAGGCAGGGGCCTTTCCTACGAGCAGTACTTC.

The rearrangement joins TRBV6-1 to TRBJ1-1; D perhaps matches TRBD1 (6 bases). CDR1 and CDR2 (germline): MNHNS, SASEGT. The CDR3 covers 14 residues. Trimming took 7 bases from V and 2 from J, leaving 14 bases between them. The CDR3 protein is CASNSGGLNTEAFF. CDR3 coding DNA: TGTGCCAGCAATTCGGGGGGCTTAAACACTGAAGCTTTCTTT.

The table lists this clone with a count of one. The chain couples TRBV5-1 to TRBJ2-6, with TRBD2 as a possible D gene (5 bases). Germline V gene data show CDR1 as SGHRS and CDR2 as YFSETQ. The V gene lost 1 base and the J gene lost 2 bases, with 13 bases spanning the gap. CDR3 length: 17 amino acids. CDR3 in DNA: TGCGCCAGCAGCTTGTGGCCGGGAATCACTGGGGCCAACGTCCTGACTTTC. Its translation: CASSLWPGITGANVLTF.